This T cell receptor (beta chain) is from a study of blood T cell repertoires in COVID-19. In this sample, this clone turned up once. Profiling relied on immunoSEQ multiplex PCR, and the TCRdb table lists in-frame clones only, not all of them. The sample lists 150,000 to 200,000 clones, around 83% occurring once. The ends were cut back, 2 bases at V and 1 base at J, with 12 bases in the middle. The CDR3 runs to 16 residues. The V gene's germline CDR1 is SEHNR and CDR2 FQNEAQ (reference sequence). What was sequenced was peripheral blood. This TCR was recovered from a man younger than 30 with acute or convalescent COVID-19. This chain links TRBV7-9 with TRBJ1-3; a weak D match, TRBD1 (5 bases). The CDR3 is CASSLIFGTSGNTIYF. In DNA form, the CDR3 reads TGTGCCAGCAGCTTAATTTTTGGGACTTCTGGAAACACCATATATTTT. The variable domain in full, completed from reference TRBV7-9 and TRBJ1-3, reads DTGVSQNPRHKITKRGQNVTFRCDPISEHNRLYWYRQTLGQGPEFLTYFQNEAQLEKSRLLSDRFSAERPKGSFSTLEIQRTEQGDSAMYLCASSLIFGTSGNTIYFGEGSWLTVV.